This passage covers 8 T cell receptor beta chains from one sample sequenced in a study of blood T cells in healthy people across ages (dated by TCRdb to 2015 to 2017). The method was 5' RACE. Instrument on record: Illumina HiSeq 2500. The second PCR ran for roughly 7 to 11 cycles and used a J-beta primer mix along with a sample-barcoded 5' primer. TCRdb applied fastp at Q25 and MiXCR to the public reads, then kept only in-frame beta chains. Each CDR3 protein gets just one entry, which takes the most common genes and DNA from the rows behind it. This sample lists over 1,500,000 distinct CDR3 sequences; about 49% were detected once. 2% to 2.5% of the sample goes to the ten largest clones. The sequencing sample was made of blood. The receptor set was obtained from a woman aged 40 to 50 in good health.

The chain has TRBV5-1 and TRBJ2-1, with 9 bases that match TRBD1. V was pared by 0 bases and J by 4 bases, with 5 bases of the junction left unmatched. Germline lookup yields CDR1 SGHRS and CDR2 YFSETQ. The CDR3 totals 16 residues. This CDR3 is CASSLAGTGFYNEQFF. DNA for the CDR3: TGCGCCAGCAGCTTGGCCGGGACAGGGTTTTACAATGAGCAGTTCTTC.

The J gene is TRBJ2-1, the V gene TRBV28, with D possibly TRBD2 on 6 matching bases. V lost 8 bases to trimming and J lost 7 bases, with 18 bases between them. In germline, CDR1 is MDHEN, CDR2 SYDVKM. There are 14 residues in the CDR3. The CDR3 protein is CASSWEDYWNEQFF. The DNA of the CDR3 is TGTGCCAGCTCATGGGAGGACTATTGGAATGAGCAGTTCTTC.

The sample holds a few counts of this clonotype. The chain joins TRBV12-3 or TRBV12-4 to TRBJ2-1; D ambiguous. V lost 2 bases and J lost 8, with 16 bases in between. The CDR3 runs to 15 residues. CDR3 nucleotide sequence: TGTGCCAGCAGTTTATGGATCCGACCGCTCGATGAGCAGTTCTTC. Translated, it gives CASSLWIRPLDEQFF.

This sequence joins TRBV10-2 and TRBJ2-7; no firm D call. CDR3 length: 12 residues. The germline gives CDR1 WSHSY, CDR2 SAAADI. V was clipped by 3 bases and J by 6 bases, with 9 bases between them. The CDR3 here is CASSDYSSEQYF. The CDR3 region has the DNA TGCGCCAGCAGTGATTACTCGTCCGAGCAGTACTTC.

The chain couples TRBV2 to TRBJ2-7; D is undetermined. This CDR3 contains 14 residues. Germline-derived CDR1 and CDR2 are SNHLY and FYNNEI. Trimming cost V 6 bases and J 0 bases, with 12 bases left between them. The CDR3 reads CASSEDGSSYEQYF. In DNA form, the CDR3 reads TGTGCCAGCAGCGAGGACGGGTCCTCCTACGAGCAGTACTTC.

The genes are TRBV11-2 and TRBJ2-7, with TRBD2 matching 8 bases. Germline assignment: CDR1 SGHAT and CDR2 FQNNGV. The J segment lost 7 bases and the V segment lost 3 bases, leaving 8 bases of the junction unmatched. The CDR3 length is 14 residues. The CDR3 protein is CASSFSAGGNEQYF. CDR3 nucleotide sequence: TGTGCCAGCAGCTTCTCCGCGGGGGGAAATGAGCAGTACTTC.

This chain uses TRBV5-5 with TRBJ1-1, with D possibly being TRBD1 (6 bases). The CDR3 contains 15 residues. The germline gives CDR1 SGHKS, CDR2 YYEKEE (reference sequence). Trimming removed 4 bases at V and 1 base at J, with 14 bases between. The CDR3 sequence: CASSPWQDRNTEAFF. The CDR3 DNA follows: TGTGCCAGCAGCCCTTGGCAGGACAGGAACACTGAAGCTTTCTTT. Supplemented by reference TRBV5-5 and TRBJ1-1, the full variable domain reads DAGVTQSPTHLIKTRGQQVTLRCSPISGHKSVSWYQQVLGQGPQFIFQYYEKEERGRGNFPDRFSARQFPNYSSELNVNALLLGDSALYLCASSPWQDRNTEAFFGQGTRLTVV.

This sequence joins TRBV24-1 and TRBJ1-2; no definite D call. This CDR3 is 12 amino acids long. V was pared by 3 bases and J by 7 bases, with 8 bases between. Germline assignment: CDR1 KGHDR and CDR2 SFDVKD. The CDR3 spells CATSDNLLGYTF. CDR3 nucleotide sequence: TGTGCCACCAGTGATAACCTTCTTGGCTACACCTTC.